The clone carrying this T cell receptor beta chain was observed a single time. Its matching antigen is unknown. CDR1 and CDR2 (germline): SGHRS, YFSETQ. After removal of 0 bases from V and 3 bases from J, the junction contained 5 bases not matched to a gene. The CDR3 consists of 16 residues. PCR involved 60 Vbeta and 13 Jbeta primers. Some clones are missing from TCRdb's copy, which holds only in-frame ones; the method was immunoSEQ multiplex PCR. The sample holds around 130,000 clones, about 70% seen once. The entry originates in a study of cytomegalovirus exposure and HLA in healthy donors. Study context: Early released data comprised about 84 million unique TCRs from HLA-typed donors.

General study results and limits: A later analysis, which compared TCR beta chains of equal frequency, found the HLA-associated ones more clonally expanded. It was confirmed in vitro that a few of the CMV-associated chains were specific for CMV antigens.

This sequence originates from a woman aged 60 to 75 in good health and CMV-seropositive. The J gene is TRBJ2-3, the V gene TRBV5-1; 9 bases map to TRBD1. Sequencing was done on a sample of PBMCs. CDR3 sequence reads: CASSLARDRVTDTQYF. Here the CDR3 DNA reads TGCGCCAGCAGCTTGGCCCGGGACAGGGTAACAGATACGCAGTATTTT.